This T cell receptor (beta chain) was sequenced for a study of T cell responses to AZD1222 COVID-19 vaccine (dated by TCRdb to about 2021). Study-level background: AZD1222 recipients given second doses at about 4 weeks or at about 12 weeks were pooled, since spike-specific TCR depth and breadth were not found to differ between the two schedules. Trial participants were enrolled into age subgroups of 18-55, 56-69 and 70-plus years, which contained 148, 28 and 57 TCR-sequenced participants, respectively. TCR sequencing covered about 230 trial participants: 207 given two doses of AZD1222 and around 26 given two doses of MenACWY control vaccine. General findings and caveats noted by the study authors: Conclusions about previously exposed vaccinees are limited because only a handful of AZD1222 recipients were SARS-CoV-2 seropositive at baseline. Reportedly, close to half of the unique spike-specific TCRs recognized epitopes lying outside the regions that are mutated in the B.1.351 and B.1.1.7 variants. Because no day 14 peak-response samples were available, repertoires were characterized only after the peak T cell response. In the small 56-69-year group, the increase in depth fell short of significance, most likely because of low power. Participants were mostly white British, with more females than males. The authors suggested clonal diversity may have been underestimated. A significant rise in spike-specific TCR breadth and depth was observed after two AZD1222 doses relative to day 0 and relative to MenACWY recipients. CD4 TCRs associated with the vaccine covered the entire spike protein, and the dominant responses were in regions 160-218 and 743-854.

The CDR3 regions of human TCRbeta chains were analyzed by immunosequencing. On the authors' methods: TCRs in the repertoires were compared against a reference library of SARS-CoV-2-specific TCRs that had been generated with the MIRA antigen-specificity platform. Breadth was defined as the fraction of unique TCRs that were SARS-CoV-2-associated, and depth was defined as the fraction of total T cells that were SARS-CoV-2-associated. Each spike-specific TCR was assigned to its reactive spike region and to a CD4 or CD8 class using the MIRA data. Log10-transformed breadth and depth values were compared by one-way ANOVA with Sidak's multiple comparisons tests. This is the immuneACCESS table as TCRdb keeps it, with only in-frame sequences that have V and J called. A part of the clones is gone; compared with another copy, unresolved V genes explain less than half, and the rest is unexplained. V, J and clone size reflect that table, while D and trimming were determined from the DNA. This sample holds about 140,000 clones; under 95% were observed only once. Roughly 3.1% of the sample is in the top ten clones.

What the time point label conveys for this sample: baseline before first vaccination. Vaccinee samples came from UK trials COV001 and COV002, including a single-blind randomized controlled phase 2/3 trial of AZD1222 (ChAdOx1 nCoV-19) in healthy adults. For TCRbeta chain sequencing, PBMC samples were collected from trial participants at day 0 and at day 28 after the second dose. Points on this clone: Its antigen remains unidentified. It has no much larger one-base neighbor in the sample; base qualities were not kept.

Counted from cysteine to phenylalanine, this CDR3 has 17 amino acids. Left in the record is the CDR3 DNA by itself, 51 bases read in frame from the first base. CDR1 MDHEN and CDR2 SYDVKM are derived from the germline V gene. The V and J ends are trimmed by 6 bases and 4 bases, leaving 19 bases between them. The receptor comes from an adult in good health. Recombination joined TRBV28 with TRBJ2-6; perhaps TRBD1 is the D gene, with 7 bases matching. The sequences come from peripheral blood, collected on day 0 of AZD1222 vaccination. The DNA sequence is as follows: TGTGCCAGCAGGGAGGGGGCGCAATATGGCGGGGCCAACGTCCTGACTTTC. This codes for CASREGAQYGGANVLTF.